This TCR beta chain was sequenced for a study of T cell clonality in common variable immunodeficiency. General study results and limits: In common variable immunodeficiency, TCR beta chains reportedly carried fewer deletions and N-nucleotide insertions.

About this clone: The antigen is not known.

Sequencing input was equivalent genomic DNA from CVID and controls. The protocol was immunoSEQ multiplex PCR, while the TCRdb copy is restricted to in-frame clones and leaves out a portion. Recorded here are over 30,000 clones, none singletons. Both groups were predominantly of Caucasian heritage. This TCR was recovered from a human donor with common variable immunodeficiency. The sample comprised peripheral blood mononuclear cells.

This CDR3 reads CASRSDTRNTEAFF. CDR3 DNA (partial): TGCGCCAGCAGATCGGACACGAGGAACACTGAA. The chain has TRBV10-2 and TRBJ1-1; a possible D gene is TRBD1 (5 bases). The read ends 3 residues shy of where the CDR3 ends; the end is completed using the germline J gene. This CDR3 has 14 amino acids. The V and J ends lost 6 bases and 1 base respectively, with 12 bases between them. CDR1 WSHSY and CDR2 SAAADI come from the germline V gene.